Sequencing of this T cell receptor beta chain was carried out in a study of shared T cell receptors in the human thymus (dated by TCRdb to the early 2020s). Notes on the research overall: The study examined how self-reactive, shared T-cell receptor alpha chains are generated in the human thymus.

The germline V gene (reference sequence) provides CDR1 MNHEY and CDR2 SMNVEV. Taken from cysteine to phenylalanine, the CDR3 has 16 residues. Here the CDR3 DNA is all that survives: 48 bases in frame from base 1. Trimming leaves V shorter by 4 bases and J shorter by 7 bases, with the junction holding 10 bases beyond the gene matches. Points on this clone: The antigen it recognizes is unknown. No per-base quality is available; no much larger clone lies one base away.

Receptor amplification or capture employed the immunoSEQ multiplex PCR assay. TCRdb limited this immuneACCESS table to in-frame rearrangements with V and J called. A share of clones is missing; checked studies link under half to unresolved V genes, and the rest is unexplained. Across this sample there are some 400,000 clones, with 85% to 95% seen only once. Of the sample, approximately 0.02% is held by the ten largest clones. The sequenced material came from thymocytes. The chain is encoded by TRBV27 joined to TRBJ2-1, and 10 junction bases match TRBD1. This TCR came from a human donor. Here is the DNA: TGTGCCAGCAGTTGGCTTTGCGGGACAGGGGTAAATGAGCAGTTCTTC. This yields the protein CASSWLCGTGVNEQFF.